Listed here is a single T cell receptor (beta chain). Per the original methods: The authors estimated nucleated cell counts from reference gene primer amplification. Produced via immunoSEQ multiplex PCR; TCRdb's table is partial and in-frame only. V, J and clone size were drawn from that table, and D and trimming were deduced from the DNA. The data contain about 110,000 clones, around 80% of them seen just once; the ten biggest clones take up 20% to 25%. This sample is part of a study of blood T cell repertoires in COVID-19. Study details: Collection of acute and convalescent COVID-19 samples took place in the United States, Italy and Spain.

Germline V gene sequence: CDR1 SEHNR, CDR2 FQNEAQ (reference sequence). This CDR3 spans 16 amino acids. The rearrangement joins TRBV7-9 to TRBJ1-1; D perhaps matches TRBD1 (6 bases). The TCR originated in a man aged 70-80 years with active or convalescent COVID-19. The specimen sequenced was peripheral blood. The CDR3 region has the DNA TGTGCTACAAATAGGGAACAGGGTCAAGGGAACACTGAAGCTTTCTTT. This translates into CATNREQGQGNTEAFF.